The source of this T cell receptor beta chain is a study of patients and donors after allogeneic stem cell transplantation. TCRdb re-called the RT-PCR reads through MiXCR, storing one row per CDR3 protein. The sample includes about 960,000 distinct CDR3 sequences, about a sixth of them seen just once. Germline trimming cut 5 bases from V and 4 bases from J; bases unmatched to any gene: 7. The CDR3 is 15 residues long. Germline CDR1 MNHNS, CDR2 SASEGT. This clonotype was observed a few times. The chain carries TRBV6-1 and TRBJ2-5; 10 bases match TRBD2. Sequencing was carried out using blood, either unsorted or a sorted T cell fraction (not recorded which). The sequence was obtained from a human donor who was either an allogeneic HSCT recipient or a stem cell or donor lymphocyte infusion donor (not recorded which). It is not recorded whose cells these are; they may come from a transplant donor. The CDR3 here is CASSPEREGLETQYF. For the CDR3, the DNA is TGTGCCAGCAGTCCGGAGCGGGAGGGCCTAGAGACCCAGTACTTC.